This T cell receptor beta chain was identified in a study of T cell responses to AZD1222 COVID-19 vaccine. Study-level findings and limits: A mostly white British donor set with more females was recruited, and clonal diversity was possibly underestimated. Reports say nearly half of spike-specific TCRs go after unmutated variant regions.

Sequenced by immunoSEQ multiplex PCR; TCRdb stores in-frame clones only, minus some. Of over 110,000 clones listed, 85% to 95% were seen once; the top ten hold about 5%. Trimming at V came to 0 bases and at J to 7 bases, leaving 7 bases not matched to a gene. The length of the CDR3 is 17 residues. CDR1 and CDR2 (germline): SGHAT, FQNNGV. Note on this clone: What it binds is unknown.

The sequence came from an adult in good health. The chain carries TRBV11-2 and TRBJ2-3; TRBD2 matches 13 bases. Material: peripheral blood, obtained on day 0 of AZD1222 vaccination. The CDR3 is CASSLDRTSGGGNTQYF. The CDR3 DNA sequence: TGTGCCAGCAGCTTAGATCGAACTAGCGGGGGGGGAAATACGCAGTATTTT. Drawing the rest from reference TRBV11-2 and TRBJ2-3, the complete variable domain is EAGVAQSPRYKIIEKRQSVAFWCNPISGHATLYWYQQILGQGPKLLIQFQNNGVVDDSQLPKDRFSAERLKGVDSTLKIQPAKLEDSAVYLCASSLDRTSGGGNTQYFGPGTRLTVL.